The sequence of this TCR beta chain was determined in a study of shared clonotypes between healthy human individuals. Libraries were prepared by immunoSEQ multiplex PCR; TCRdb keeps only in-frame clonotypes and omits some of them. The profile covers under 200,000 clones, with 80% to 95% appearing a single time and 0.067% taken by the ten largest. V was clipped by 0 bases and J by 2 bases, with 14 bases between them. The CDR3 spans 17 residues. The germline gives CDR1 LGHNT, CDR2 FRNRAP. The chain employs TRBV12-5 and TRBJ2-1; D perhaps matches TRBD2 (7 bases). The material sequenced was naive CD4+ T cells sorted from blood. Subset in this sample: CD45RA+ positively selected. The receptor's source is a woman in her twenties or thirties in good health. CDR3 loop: CASGLVLGRGPYNEQFF. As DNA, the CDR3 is TGTGCTAGTGGTTTGGTACTAGGGCGGGGGCCCTACAATGAGCAGTTCTTC.